This T cell receptor beta chain was documented in a study of blood T cells in healthy people across ages. Study in general: Researchers report that template switching captured about one barcoded beta molecule per two T cells.

Trimming took off 0 bases at V and 1 base at J, with 5 bases between the two ends. The length of the CDR3 is 13 residues. In germline, CDR1 is SQVTM, CDR2 ANQGSEA. Those donating, healthy Caucasian individuals from Russia, were aged roughly 6 to 95. Drawn from each donor were approximately 10 milliliters of peripheral blood. Next came a second PCR, run for about 6 to 12 cycles, which used a sample-barcoded 5' primer along with a J-beta primer mix. MiXCR, run by TCRdb on the 5' RACE reads, gives a single entry per CDR3 protein. The sample records approximately 730,000 distinct CDR3 sequences, 53% being singletons.

The sequence derives from a man older than 75 in good health. The sequenced sample was blood. The V call is TRBV29-1, the J call TRBJ2-3, with D uncertain. The CDR3 protein is CSVEDLGTDTQYF. CDR3 in DNA: TGCAGCGTTGAAGATCTGGGCACAGATACGCAGTATTTT.